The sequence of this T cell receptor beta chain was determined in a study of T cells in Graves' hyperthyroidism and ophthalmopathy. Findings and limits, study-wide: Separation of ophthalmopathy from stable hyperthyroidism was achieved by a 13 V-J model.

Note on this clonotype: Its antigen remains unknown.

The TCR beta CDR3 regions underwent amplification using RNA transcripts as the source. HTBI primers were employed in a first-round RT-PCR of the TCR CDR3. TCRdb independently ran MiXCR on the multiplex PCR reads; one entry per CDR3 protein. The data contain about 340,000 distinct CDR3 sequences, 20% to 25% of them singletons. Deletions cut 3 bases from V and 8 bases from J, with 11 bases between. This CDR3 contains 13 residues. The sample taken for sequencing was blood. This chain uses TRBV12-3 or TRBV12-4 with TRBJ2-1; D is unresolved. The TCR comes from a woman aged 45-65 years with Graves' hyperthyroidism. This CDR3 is CASSLIRSYEQFF. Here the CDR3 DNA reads TGTGCCAGCAGTTTGATTCGAAGTTATGAGCAGTTCTTC.